The 24 T cell receptor beta chains below were found in one sample sequenced in a study of T cell responses to AZD1222 COVID-19 vaccine. Sequenced by immunoSEQ multiplex PCR; TCRdb stores in-frame clones only, minus some. Altogether 95,000 to 150,000 clones are present, approximately 85% being singletons, with the ten largest covering approximately 8.5%. The source material was peripheral blood, sampled on day 0 of AZD1222 vaccination. The receptors were gathered from an adult in good health.

V gene TRBV2 combines with J gene TRBJ1-2; D unresolved. This CDR3 is built from 18 residues. V dropped 1 base and J dropped 2 bases, with 20 bases sitting between them. The germline V gene encodes CDR1 SNHLY and CDR2 FYNNEI. CDR3 nucleotide sequence: TGTGCCAGCAGTGAAGGCGAGGGCCTCCGGGAGGGAAACTATGGCTACACCTTC. Its protein is CASSEGEGLREGNYGYTF.

This chain joins TRBV15 and TRBJ1-3; D is ambiguous. The germline V and J ends were trimmed by 1 base and 7 bases, with 8 bases remaining between them. Germline assignment: CDR1 LNHNV and CDR2 YYDKDF (reference sequence). This CDR3 spans 13 amino acids. DNA of the CDR3: TGTGCCACCAGCAGAGGCAGTTCCAACACCATATATTTT. It encodes CATSRGSSNTIYF.

The chain recombines TRBV24-1 with TRBJ1-1; D perhaps matches TRBD1 (5 bases). Trimming shortened V by 10 bases and J by 1 base, and 18 bases separated the two germline ends. The CDR3 is 15 amino acids. Looked up from germline, CDR1 is KGHDR and CDR2 is SFDVKD. The CDR3 DNA reads as TGTGCCACTTCACCGGGACCCTCAGGGAACACTGAAGCTTTCTTT. This translates into CATSPGPSGNTEAFF.

This clone came up once. CDR3 loop: CASRPGQTWHEQYF. The DNA of the CDR3 is TGTGCCAGCAGGCCTGGACAGACCTGGCACGAGCAGTACTTC. V is TRBV6-2 or TRBV6-3 and J is TRBJ2-7, with D possibly being TRBD1 (6 bases). Germline CDR1 MNHEY, CDR2 SVGEGT. CDR3 length: 14 amino acids. Trimming stripped 6 bases from V and 5 bases from J, with 17 bases between.

The genes are TRBV11-2 and TRBJ2-7, with 11 bases lining up with TRBD2. The J segment lost 1 base and the V segment lost 3 bases, leaving 11 bases of the junction unmatched. Germline V gene data show CDR1 as SGHAT and CDR2 as FQNNGV. The CDR3 has 18 amino acids. In DNA, the CDR3 is TGTGCCAGCAGCTTGAGGGGTGGGCTAGCGGGAGGTTCCTACGAGCAGTACTTC. Translated, it gives CASSLRGGLAGGSYEQYF.

J is TRBJ2-7 and V is TRBV7-8; TRBD2 might be the D (6 bases). V was shortened by 1 base and J by 5 bases, with 21 bases between the two germline ends. There are 17 residues in the CDR3. Looked up from germline, CDR1 is SGHVS and CDR2 is FQNEAQ. The CDR3 sequence is CASSLVYGGRGVNEQYF. The CDR3 nucleotides are TGTGCCAGCAGCTTAGTATACGGTGGGCGGGGTGTAAACGAGCAGTACTTC.

The rearrangement joins TRBV10-3 to TRBJ2-5, with TRBD2 matching over 10 bases. This CDR3 contains 16 residues. The germline CDR1 and CDR2 sequences are ENHRY and SYGVKD. V was clipped by 0 bases and J by 5 bases; unmatched bases: 6. CDR3 loop: CAISESGTSGTETQYF. Here the CDR3 DNA reads TGTGCCATCAGTGAGTCCGGTACTAGCGGGACGGAGACCCAGTACTTC.

The genes are TRBV11-3 and TRBJ2-7, with D unclear. Germline CDR1 SGHNT, CDR2 YENEEA. This CDR3 contains 14 residues. Trimming removed 1 base at V and 3 bases at J, with 10 bases between. CDR3 protein: CASSLATSVYEQYF. CDR3 DNA sequence: TGTGCCAGCAGCTTAGCAACCAGCGTCTACGAGCAGTACTTC. Combining the CDR3 with reference TRBV11-3 and TRBJ2-7 gives the whole variable domain EAGVVQSPRYKIIEKKQPVAFWCNPISGHNTLYWYLQNLGQGPELLIRYENEEAVDDSQLPKDRFSAERLKGVDSTLKIQPAELGDSAVYLCASSLATSVYEQYFGPGTRLTVT.

The chain recombines TRBV6-4 with TRBJ2-1, with 9 bases matching TRBD2. V gave up 3 bases and J gave up 6 bases; unmatched junction bases: 6. Germline V gene data show CDR1 as MRHNA and CDR2 as SNTAGT. The CDR3 contains 15 residues. For the CDR3, the DNA is TGTGCCAGCAGTGAATTTAGCGGGAGTTCCAATGAGCAGTTCTTC. Its protein product is CASSEFSGSSNEQFF.

This clone came up once. This CDR3 reads CASSLALGNTEAFF. DNA for the CDR3: TGTGCCAGCAGCTTAGCCCTAGGGAACACTGAAGCTTTCTTT. V usage is TRBV11-3 and J usage is TRBJ1-1; D not resolved. This CDR3 comprises 14 residues. The V gene's germline CDR1 is SGHNT and CDR2 YENEEA. Trimming took off 1 base at V and 1 base at J, with 7 bases between the two ends.

This chain links TRBV15 with TRBJ2-7; 7 bases map to TRBD1. The germline V gene encodes CDR1 LNHNV and CDR2 YYDKDF (reference sequence). This CDR3 contains 15 residues. V shed 0 bases, J shed 5 bases, and the junction held 7 bases outside the gene matches. CDR3 in DNA: TGTGCCACCAGCAGAGATCGACAGGGTTTCCACGAGCAGTACTTC. Its protein product is CATSRDRQGFHEQYF.

The gene calls are TRBV12-3 or TRBV12-4 and TRBJ2-2; possibly TRBD2 for D (6 bases). Trimming removed 4 bases at V and 8 bases at J, with 8 bases between. The CDR3 length is 12 residues. The CDR3 loop reads CASSWGDGELFF. The DNA for the CDR3 is TGTGCCAGCAGTTGGGGGGATGGGGAGCTGTTTTTT.

In this sample, this clone turned up a few times. The chain uses TRBV4-2 and TRBJ2-1, with TRBD1 matching 7 bases. V lost 0 bases, J lost 5 bases, and 7 bases stayed unmatched. Germline CDR1 reads LGHNA; CDR2 reads YNFKEQ. This CDR3 region has 16 residues. In nucleotides, the CDR3 is TGTGCCAGCAGCCAAGACGAGGGGGCTGGGGACAATGAGCAGTTCTTC. Amino acids: CASSQDEGAGDNEQFF.

The chain joins TRBV27 to TRBJ2-7; TRBD1 matches at 7 bases. The CDR3 length is 12 residues. J gave up 8 bases and V 4 bases, and 5 bases lay outside the gene matches. Germline CDR1 is MNHEY and CDR2 is SMNVEV (reference sequence). In nucleotides, the CDR3 is TGTGCCAGCAGTTCCCGGGACAGTCAGCAGTACTTC. Its translation is CASSSRDSQQYF.

The chain recombines TRBV6-5 with TRBJ1-1, with D possibly matching TRBD1 (6 bases). Germline V lookup: CDR1 MNHEY, CDR2 SVGAGI. The ends were cut back, 6 bases at V and 3 bases at J, with 11 bases in the middle. CDR3 length: 13 residues. CDR3 amino acids: CASRGQSDTEAFF. Here the CDR3 DNA reads TGTGCCAGCAGAGGACAGTCGGACACTGAAGCTTTCTTT.

The J gene is TRBJ1-2, the V gene TRBV28; D remains ambiguous. Trimming removed 1 base at V and 7 bases at J, with 19 bases between. This CDR3 spans 16 amino acids. Germline CDR1 reads MDHEN; CDR2 reads SYDVKM. This chain's CDR3 is CASSLSLRNLWSGYTF. CDR3 in DNA: TGTGCCAGCAGTTTATCTTTAAGGAATTTGTGGTCTGGCTACACCTTC.

The gene calls are TRBV7-9 and TRBJ2-1; 11 nucleotides line up with TRBD1. The CDR3 consists of 16 residues. The junction had 5 bases not matched to a gene; V was cut back by 5 bases and J by 2 bases. Per the germline V gene, CDR1 is SEHNR and CDR2 is FQNEAQ (reference sequence). The CDR3 loop reads CASSVRTGGPYNEQFF. CDR3 coding DNA: TGTGCCAGCAGCGTACGGACAGGGGGCCCCTACAATGAGCAGTTCTTC. Full variable domain (outside the CDR3, taken from reference TRBV7-9 and TRBJ2-1): DTGVSQNPRHKITKRGQNVTFRCDPISEHNRLYWYRQTLGQGPEFLTYFQNEAQLEKSRLLSDRFSAERPKGSFSTLEIQRTEQGDSAMYLCASSVRTGGPYNEQFFGPGTRLTVL.

The CDR3 nucleotides read TGTGCCAGTAGCCCCACTGTTTTCACAGATACGCAGTATTTT. Translating gives CASSPTVFTDTQYF. The chain couples TRBV19 to TRBJ2-3; D is undetermined. This CDR3 is 14 amino acids long. Germline assignment: CDR1 LNHDA and CDR2 SQIVND (reference sequence). Trimming removed 6 bases at V and 2 bases at J, with 12 bases between.

This clone was detected only once. The V gene is TRBV19, the J gene TRBJ1-2; TRBD1 matches at 11 bases. With V trimmed by 3 bases and J by 4 bases, 13 bases remained unmatched. CDR1 LNHDA and CDR2 SQIVND come from the germline V gene (reference sequence). The CDR3 sequence is 18 residues long. This CDR3 reads CASSMDGDRGKGGYGYTF. CDR3 nucleotide sequence: TGTGCCAGTAGTATGGACGGGGACAGGGGGAAAGGAGGCTATGGCTACACCTTC.

This sequence joins TRBV6-5 and TRBJ1-5; 8 bases align to TRBD1. V trimming: 6 bases; J trimming: 0 bases; junction bases outside the gene matches: 4. Germline V gene data show CDR1 as MNHEY and CDR2 as SVGAGI. The CDR3 is made up of 15 amino acids. The CDR3, as DNA: TGTGCCAGCAGACGCGGACAGGGTAGCAATCAGCCCCAGCATTTT. Translation gives CASRRGQGSNQPQHF.

The V gene is TRBV11-3, the J gene TRBJ1-5; D uncertain. Deletions cut 3 bases from V and 9 bases from J, with 12 bases between. This CDR3 spans 13 amino acids. CDR1 and CDR2 from the germline V gene are SGHNT and YENEEA. In nucleotides, the CDR3 is TGTGCCAGCAGCTTGTGTTGGACTCCGCCCCAGCATTTT. It translates to CASSLCWTPPQHF.

V and J are TRBV19 and TRBJ2-4, with D perhaps matching TRBD2 (7 bases). Germline CDR1 LNHDA, CDR2 SQIVND (reference sequence). The CDR3 spans 17 residues. Trimming left V 7 bases short and J 0 bases short, with 19 bases between. The CDR3 coding sequence is TGTGCCAGTAAAACCGGGGGGCTAGCTCTAGCCAAAAACATTCAGTACTTC. Protein product: CASKTGGLALAKNIQYF.

The CDR3 DNA sequence: TGCGCCAGCAGCCAAGGGGACAGGGGTTATGGCTACACCTTC. Translation: CASSQGDRGYGYTF. The chain carries TRBV4-3 and TRBJ1-2; 10 positions match TRBD1. This CDR3 is 14 amino acids long. The trim removed 1 base at V and 5 bases at J, leaving 1 base unmatched. The germline gives CDR1 LGHNA, CDR2 YSLEER.

This clone showed up just once. The CDR3 is CASRPDTGNQPQHF. The CDR3 DNA reads as TGTGCCAGCAGACCCGACACGGGCAATCAGCCCCAGCATTTT. The rearrangement joins TRBV6-5 to TRBJ1-5; D is ambiguous. There are 14 residues in the CDR3. The V end was cut by 6 bases, the J end by 2 bases, with 11 bases between. Looked up from germline, CDR1 is MNHEY and CDR2 is SVGAGI.